The sequence of this T cell receptor beta chain was determined in a study of OX40 agonist ivuxolimab in advanced cancers. Study-wide results and limits: The mean number of expanded clones was higher in CD8+ T cells than in CD4+.

TCRdb keeps only in-frame clones here, not all; method: immunoSEQ multiplex PCR. The sample carries 45,000 to 65,000 clones, around 84% recorded once. Comment on this clone: Its antigen is as yet unknown.

The sample in question was CD4+ or CD8+ T cells sorted from blood, obtained in a trial of the OX40 agonist ivuxolimab. The TCR comes from an adult with an advanced solid tumor such as melanoma, head and neck, liver or kidney cancer.

In nucleotides, the CDR3 is TGCGCCAGCAGCCCGGGGGAATATTACAATGAGCAGTTCTTC. Its translation: CASSPGEYYNEQFF. The chain couples TRBV5-1 to TRBJ2-1; TRBD2 is a possible D gene (6 bases). The germline V and J ends were trimmed by 4 bases and 4 bases, with 12 bases remaining between them. This CDR3 has 14 residues. In germline, CDR1 is SGHRS, CDR2 YFSETQ.